A selection of T cell receptor beta chains follows, all from one sample in a study of blood T cell repertoires in COVID-19. Generated by immunoSEQ multiplex PCR, the TCRdb table keeps only in-frame clones and is missing some. The table shows under 150,000 clones, with 86% occurring only once. Sequences were obtained from peripheral blood. The origin of the receptors is a woman in her fifties or sixties who had recovered from COVID-19. Each CDR3 is given with its conserved first and last residue. D genes are given only for firm matches. The size field is filled for only some rows; it gives once, few, many or a size class.

J,D,size,V,CDR3,DNA
TRBJ2-5,TRBD2,.,TRBV11-2,CASSPTRLSGGAGETQYF,TGTGCCAGCAGCCCCACGAGGCTTAGCGGGGGGGCCGGGGAGACCCAGTACTTC
TRBJ1-5,.,.,TRBV6-6,CASTPGDVSNQPQHF,TGTGCCAGCACTCCGGGGGACGTGAGCAATCAGCCCCAGCATTTT
TRBJ2-5,TRBD2,.,TRBV5-1,CASSLRPILSGRGRETQYF,TGCGCCAGCAGCTTGCGACCTATTCTGAGCGGGAGAGGACGAGAGACCCAGTACTTC
TRBJ2-6,TRBD1,.,TRBV5-1,CASSNTGQAINSGANVLTF,TGCGCCAGCAGCAACACGGGACAGGCGATAAACTCTGGGGCCAACGTCCTGACTTTC
TRBJ1-4,.,.,TRBV7-9,CASSPAGVNEKLFF,TGTGCCAGCAGCCCGGCCGGGGTTAATGAAAAACTGTTTTTT
TRBJ2-3,TRBD2,.,TRBV7-9,CASSPTSGRGGTDTQYF,TGTGCCAGCAGCCCGACTAGCGGGAGAGGTGGCACAGATACGCAGTATTTT
TRBJ2-3,TRBD2,.,TRBV7-6,CASSLATLAASTDTQYF,TGTGCCAGCAGCTTAGCTACCCTAGCGGCGAGCACAGATACGCAGTATTTT
TRBJ2-7,TRBD1,once,TRBV3-1/TRBV3-2,CASSRPGTGGEQYF,TGTGCCAGCAGCCGGCCGGGGACAGGGGGCGAGCAGTACTTC
TRBJ2-7,TRBD1,once,TRBV5-1,CASSASTGESYEQYF,TGCGCCAGCAGCGCCTCGACAGGGGAATCCTACGAGCAGTACTTC
TRBJ2-2,TRBD1,.,TRBV29-1,CSVSTGHTGELFF,TGCAGCGTCTCGACAGGGCACACCGGGGAGCTGTTTTTT
TRBJ2-3,.,few,TRBV14,CASSHLSTDTQYF,TGTGCCAGCAGCCACCTAAGCACAGATACGCAGTATTTT
TRBJ2-5,.,few,TRBV15,CATSRGGSQETQYF,TGTGCCACCAGCAGAGGTGGGAGCCAAGAGACCCAGTACTTC
TRBJ2-1,.,once,TRBV10-3,CAISEDSPYSYNEQFF,TGTGCCATCAGTGAGGACTCTCCTTACTCCTACAATGAGCAGTTCTTC
TRBJ2-7,.,.,TRBV29-1,CSVEYAGKDYEQYF,TGCAGCGTTGAATATGCAGGGAAGGACTACGAGCAGTACTTC
TRBJ2-1,.,.,TRBV2,CASTEGGPKGFF,TGTGCCAGCACCGAGGGTGGGCCTAAGGGGTTCTTC
TRBJ2-2,TRBD2,.,TRBV30,CAWSVLGRRGSFDTGELFF,TGTGCCTGGAGTGTACTGGGCAGGCGGGGGTCCTTTGACACCGGGGAGCTGTTTTTT
TRBJ1-1,TRBD1,.,TRBV18,CASSPRPTGLNTEAFF,TGTGCCAGCTCACCACGTCCGACAGGGTTGAACACTGAAGCTTTCTTT
TRBJ2-5,TRBD1,.,TRBV5-4,CASSPRQGGETQYF,TGTGCCAGCAGCCCCAGACAGGGCGGCGAGACCCAGTACTTC
TRBJ2-1,TRBD2,.,TRBV4-2,CASSQTFGLAGAGDNEQFF,TGTGCCAGCAGCCAAACTTTTGGACTAGCGGGAGCAGGGGACAATGAGCAGTTCTTC
TRBJ1-2,.,.,TRBV5-4,CASSLSVSYTF,TGTGCCAGCAGCTTGTCCGTAAGCTACACCTTC